This is a list of T cell receptor beta chains from one sample in a study of blood T cell repertoires in COVID-19. TCRdb keeps only in-frame clones here, not all; method: immunoSEQ multiplex PCR. The table lists about 260,000 clones, 75% to 90% of them singletons, with about 2.2% in the top ten. The sequenced material came from peripheral blood. These TCRs come from a woman in her 50s who had recovered from COVID-19. The CDR3 runs from the conserved cysteine through the conserved F or W. A D gene is named only where the DNA matches it firmly. Size tells how often a clone was seen (once, few, many) or the class of an expanded clone, and some rows leave it out.

>TRBV5-4|few|NA|TRBJ1-1|13
CASSLDLGLEAFF
TGTGCCAGCAGCCTGGACCTGGGCCTCGAAGCTTTCTTT
>TRBV30|NA|NA|TRBJ2-3|12
CAWERVTDTQYF
TGTGCCTGGGAGCGGGTAACAGATACGCAGTATTTT
>TRBV2|NA|TRBD1|TRBJ2-7|15
CASKALGDSPYEQYF
TGTGCCAGCAAAGCCCTGGGGGACAGTCCCTACGAGCAGTACTTC
>TRBV7-7|NA|NA|TRBJ2-5|15
CASSLVTGSAETQYF
TGTGCTAGCAGTTTAGTAACAGGTTCGGCGGAGACCCAGTACTTC
>TRBV11-2|NA|TRBD2|TRBJ2-7|15
CASSLEGSGRDEQYF
TGTGCCAGCAGCTTAGAAGGTAGCGGGAGAGACGAGCAGTACTTC
>TRBV21-1|NA|NA|TRBJ2-1|16
CASSKATGEQYNEQFF
TGTGCCAGCAGCAAGGCAACGGGGGAACAATACAATGAGCAGTTCTTC
>TRBV7-6|NA|TRBD2|TRBJ2-2|16
CASSLGSGSSTGELFF
TGTGCCAGCAGCTTGGGTAGCGGGAGTAGCACCGGGGAGCTGTTTTTT
>TRBV7-6|NA|NA|TRBJ1-3|15
CASSLGLISGNTIYF
TGTGCCAGCAGCTTAGGGCTCATCTCTGGAAACACCATATATTTT
>TRBV18|NA|NA|TRBJ1-5|15
CASSRGFGYNQPQHF
TGTGCCAGCTCCAGGGGTTTTGGATACAATCAGCCCCAGCATTTT
>TRBV6-5|few|TRBD1|TRBJ1-1|15
CASTLAQGVDTEAFF
TGTGCCAGCACTTTGGCACAGGGGGTGGACACTGAAGCTTTCTTT
>TRBV2|once|NA|TRBJ1-1|12
CARGALNTEAFF
TGTGCCAGGGGGGCCTTGAACACTGAAGCTTTCTTT
>TRBV30|once|NA|TRBJ1-2|13
CAWSVSENYGYTF
TGTGCCTGGAGTGTATCGGAGAACTATGGCTACACCTTC
>TRBV5-5|NA|NA|TRBJ1-2|14
CASSRGGADYGYTF
TGTGCCAGCAGCAGGGGGGGGGCCGACTATGGCTACACCTTC
>TRBV5-5|NA|NA|TRBJ1-2|17
CASSSLAPGGGDYGYTF
TGTGCCAGCAGCTCCTTAGCACCAGGTGGGGGCGACTATGGCTACACCTTC
>TRBV27|NA|NA|TRBJ1-1|13
CASSRQPNTEAFF
TGTGCCAGCAGCCGACAACCGAACACTGAAGCTTTCTTT
>TRBV7-2|NA|TRBD1|TRBJ2-1|15
CASSSTGGSYNEQFF
TGTGCCAGCAGCTCCACAGGGGGCTCCTACAATGAGCAGTTCTTC
>TRBV5-8|NA|TRBD1|TRBJ1-5|16
CASTKGDRGLGQPQHF
TGTGCCAGCACCAAGGGGGACAGGGGTTTGGGTCAGCCCCAGCATTTT
>TRBV5-4|NA|TRBD2|TRBJ2-7|13
CASSRTSSYEQYF
TGTGCCAGCAGCCGGACTAGCTCTTACGAGCAGTACTTC
>TRBV7-2|NA|TRBD1|TRBJ1-5|14
CASSIQGAGQPQHF
TGTGCCAGCAGCATTCAGGGGGCAGGCCAGCCCCAGCATTTT
>TRBV7-9|NA|TRBD1|TRBJ1-2|15
CASSSGGGANYGYTF
TGTGCCAGCAGCTCGGGAGGGGGCGCCAACTATGGCTACACCTTC
>TRBV4-3|NA|NA|TRBJ1-1|14
CASSQDPRGAEAFF
TGCGCCAGCAGCCAAGATCCGCGGGGGGCTGAAGCTTTCTTT
>TRBV6-1|NA|NA|TRBJ2-7|17
CASSAAQTRGLIYEQYF
TGTGCCAGCAGTGCCGCTCAGACAAGGGGTTTAATCTACGAGCAGTACTTC
>TRBV6-2/TRBV6-3|NA|TRBD2|TRBJ2-2|15
CASSLRDYYTGELFF
TGTGCCAGCAGCCTCCGGGACTACTACACCGGGGAGTTGTTTTTT
>TRBV9|NA|TRBD1|TRBJ1-6|15
CASSVSGTGNSPLHF
TGTGCCAGCAGCGTATCCGGGACAGGGAATTCACCCCTCCACTTT
>TRBV30|NA|NA|TRBJ2-4|14
CAWGRVLAKNIQYF
TGTGCCTGGGGACGGGTCTTAGCCAAAAACATTCAGTACTTC
>TRBV5-1|once|NA|TRBJ2-7|12
CASSSDSYEQYF
TGCGCCAGCAGTTCGGACAGTTACGAGCAGTACTTC
>TRBV19|NA|TRBD1|TRBJ2-5|16
CASSIDGTGSMETQYF
TGTGCCAGTAGTATAGATGGGACAGGGAGTATGGAGACCCAGTACTTC
>TRBV5-1|NA|TRBD2|TRBJ2-3|15
CASRKERGGMDTQYF
TGCGCCAGCAGAAAAGAGCGGGGAGGAATGGATACGCAGTATTTT
>TRBV9|NA|NA|TRBJ2-7|13
CASSVRGMGEQYF
TGTGCCAGCAGCGTCCGCGGGATGGGGGAGCAGTACTTC
>TRBV15|NA|TRBD1|TRBJ1-5|19
CATSRVWGQGIYSNQPQHF
TGTGCCACCAGCAGGGTCTGGGGACAGGGGATCTATAGCAATCAGCCCCAGCATTTT
>TRBV19|NA|TRBD1|TRBJ1-2|15
CASSIRDRANYGYTF
TGTGCCAGTAGTATCCGGGACAGGGCCAACTATGGCTACACCTTC
>TRBV3-1/TRBV3-2|NA|NA|TRBJ2-5|16
CASSLRARGVTETQYF
TGTGCCAGCAGCCTAAGGGCGCGGGGAGTAACTGAGACCCAGTACTTC
>TRBV6-1|NA|NA|TRBJ2-6|17
CASSEATNEAGANVLTF
TGTGCCAGCAGTGAAGCTACCAATGAGGCTGGGGCCAACGTCCTGACTTTC
>TRBV4-1|once|NA|TRBJ1-1|13
CASSQQSDTEAFF
TGCGCCAGCAGCCAACAGAGCGATACTGAAGCTTTCTTT
>TRBV3-1/TRBV3-2|few|NA|TRBJ2-2|17
CASSQGPTGANTGELFF
TGTGCCAGCAGCCAAGGTCCCACTGGAGCTAACACCGGGGAGCTGTTTTTT
>TRBV6-5|NA|NA|TRBJ1-2|13
CASRGEGNYGYTF
TGTGCCAGCCGGGGTGAAGGGAACTATGGCTACACCTTC
>TRBV7-2|NA|NA|TRBJ2-7|17
CASSLALSAGPGNEQYF
TGTGCCAGCAGCTTAGCGCTATCAGCGGGTCCGGGAAACGAGCAGTACTTC
>TRBV12-5|NA|NA|TRBJ2-5|13
CASGLGTMETQYF
TGTGCTAGTGGTTTGGGGACAATGGAGACCCAGTACTTC
>TRBV10-3|once|NA|TRBJ2-7|11
CAISDGQGSTF
TGTGCCATCAGTGACGGGCAGGGGTCCACCTTC
>TRBV25-1|NA|TRBD1|TRBJ2-2|15
CASSGGQGNTGELFF
TGTGCCAGCAGTGGGGGACAGGGTAACACCGGGGAGCTGTTTTTT
>TRBV29-1|NA|NA|TRBJ1-1|13
CSVEGGTEAGAFF
TGCAGCGTTGAAGGTGGTACGGAGGCCGGAGCTTTCTTT
>TRBV7-3|NA|NA|TRBJ1-2|15
CASSPQGAADYGYTF
TGTGCCAGCAGCCCCCAAGGGGCGGCAGACTATGGCTACACCTTC
>TRBV27|once|NA|TRBJ1-3|17
CASSLKGDGPITNTIYF
TGTGCCAGCAGTTTAAAGGGGGACGGGCCAATAACAAACACCATATATTTT
>TRBV19|NA|NA|TRBJ1-5|12
CASSTPPWPQHF
TGTGCCAGTAGTACCCCCCCTTGGCCCCAGCATTTT
>TRBV4-1|NA|NA|TRBJ1-4|14
CASSQAGLNEKLFF
TGCGCCAGCAGCCAAGCTGGGCTTAATGAAAAACTGTTTTTT
>TRBV9|NA|NA|TRBJ1-1|13
CASSVVRNTEAFF
TGTGCCAGCAGCGTAGTGAGAAACACTGAAGCTTTCTTT
>TRBV21-1|NA|NA|TRBJ1-2|18
CASSILPLDSDSQGGYTF
TGTGCCAGCAGCATTCTTCCCCTGGATTCAGACAGCCAGGGAGGCTACACCTTC
>TRBV10-3|few|NA|TRBJ1-6|16
CAISESGQGLNSPLHF
TGTGCCATCAGTGAGTCGGGCCAGGGCCTCAATTCACCCCTCCACTTT
>TRBV20-1|NA|TRBD2|TRBJ2-3|16
CSASTRLAGVRNTQYF
TGCAGTGCTAGTACCCGACTAGCGGGAGTCAGGAATACGCAGTATTTT
>TRBV5-8|NA|NA|TRBJ2-1|14
CASRGLSSYNEQFF
TGTGCGAGCAGGGGACTGAGCTCCTACAATGAGCAGTTCTTC
>TRBV10-3|NA|TRBD1|TRBJ2-3|15
CAINTGQGIQDTQYF
TGTGCCATCAATACGGGACAGGGGATACAAGATACGCAGTATTTT
>TRBV19|once|NA|TRBJ1-5|15
CASSLRGASNQPQHF
TGTGCCAGTAGTCTTCGGGGGGCGAGCAATCAGCCCCAGCATTTT